This T cell receptor beta chain derives from a study of beta chain features in type 1 diabetes. One heparinised draw of blood, averaging roughly 120 mL, came from each donor. On this clone itself: The antigen is not known. The sample holds other DNA sequences that translate to the same CDR3.

General study points: HLA influence on TCRB rearrangement stayed unresolved here. Junctions at VDJ sites from type 1 diabetes patients had fewer insertions and more deletions. Moderate yet significant TCRB CDR3 shortening was seen in Type 1 diabetes patients in all four CD4+ subsets.

Expressed TCRB transcripts were sequenced because the entire RNA isolate underwent reverse transcription. Method: immunoSEQ multiplex PCR; TCRdb's copy keeps in-frame clones and lacks some. The sample has 600,000 to 700,000 clones; about an eighth are singletons. The CDR3 is 13 residues long. After removal of 6 bases from V and 7 bases from J, the junction contained 3 bases not matched to a gene. Germline values: CDR1 SNHLY, CDR2 FYNNEI. Sequences were obtained from naive CD4+ T cells from blood. The chain links TRBV2 to TRBJ1-6; 7 nucleotides align to TRBD1. The TCR comes from a man younger than 45 with type 1 diabetes. CDR3 loop: CASRRTGNSPLHF. The CDR3 region has the DNA TGTGCCAGCAGGCGGACAGGAAATTCACCCCTCCACTTT.